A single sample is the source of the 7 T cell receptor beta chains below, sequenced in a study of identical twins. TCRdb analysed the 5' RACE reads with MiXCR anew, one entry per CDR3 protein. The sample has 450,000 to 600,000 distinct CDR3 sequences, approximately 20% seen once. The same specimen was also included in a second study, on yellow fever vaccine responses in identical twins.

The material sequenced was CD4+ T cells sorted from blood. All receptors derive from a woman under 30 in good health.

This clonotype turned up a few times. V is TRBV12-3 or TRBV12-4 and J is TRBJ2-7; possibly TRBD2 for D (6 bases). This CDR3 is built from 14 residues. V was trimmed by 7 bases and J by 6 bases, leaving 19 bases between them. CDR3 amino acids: CASNGGAGPSEQYF. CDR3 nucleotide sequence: TGTGCCAGCAATGGAGGGGCAGGTCCCTCCGAGCAGTACTTC.

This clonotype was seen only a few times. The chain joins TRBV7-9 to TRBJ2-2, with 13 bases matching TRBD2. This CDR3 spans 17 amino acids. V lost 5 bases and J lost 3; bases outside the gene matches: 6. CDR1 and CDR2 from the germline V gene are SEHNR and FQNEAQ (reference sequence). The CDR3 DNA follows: TGTGCCAGCAGCACACTAGCGGGGGGGATTGACACCGGGGAGCTGTTTTTT. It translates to CASSTLAGGIDTGELFF.

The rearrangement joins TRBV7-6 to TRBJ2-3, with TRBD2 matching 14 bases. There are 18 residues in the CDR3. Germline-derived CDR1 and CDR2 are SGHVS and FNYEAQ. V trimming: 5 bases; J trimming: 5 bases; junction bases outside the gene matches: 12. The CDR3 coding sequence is TGTGCCAGCAGCCCATTCGGACTAGCGGGGGGCCGGGGAGATACGCAGTATTTT. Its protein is CASSPFGLAGGRGDTQYF.

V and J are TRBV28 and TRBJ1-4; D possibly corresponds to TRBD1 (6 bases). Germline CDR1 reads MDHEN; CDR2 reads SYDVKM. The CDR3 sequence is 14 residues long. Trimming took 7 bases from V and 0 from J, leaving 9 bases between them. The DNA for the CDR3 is TGTGCCAGCACCTCAGGGGCAACTAATGAAAAACTGTTTTTT. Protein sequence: CASTSGATNEKLFF.

This CDR3 reads CASSRRDYEQYF. For the CDR3, the DNA is TGTGCCAGCAGCAGACGGGACTACGAGCAGTACTTC. The chain carries TRBV11-3 and TRBJ2-7; D perhaps matches TRBD2 (5 bases). The length of the CDR3 is 12 residues. Looked up from germline, CDR1 is SGHNT and CDR2 is YENEEA. Trimming removed 5 bases from V and 3 bases from J, with 8 bases in between.

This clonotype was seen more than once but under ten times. The CDR3 sequence: CASSPTGAFYEQYV. Here the CDR3 DNA reads TGTGCCAGCAGCCCGACAGGTGCGTTCTACGAGCAGTACGTC. The chain links TRBV5-6 to TRBJ2-7; the D gene is possibly TRBD1 (6 bases). Deletions cut 4 bases from V and 3 bases from J, with 14 bases between. The CDR3 is made up of 14 amino acids. Germline V gene lookup returns CDR1 SGHDT and CDR2 YYEEEE.

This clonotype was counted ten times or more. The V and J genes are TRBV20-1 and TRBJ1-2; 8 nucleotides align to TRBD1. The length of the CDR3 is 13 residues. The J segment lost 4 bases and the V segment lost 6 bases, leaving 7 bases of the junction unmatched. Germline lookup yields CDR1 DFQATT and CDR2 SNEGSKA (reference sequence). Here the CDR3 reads CSANGQGGYGYTF. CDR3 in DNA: TGCAGTGCCAACGGACAGGGCGGCTATGGCTACACCTTC.